The clone carrying this TCR beta chain appeared many times. The antigen remains undetermined. J was trimmed by 7 bases and V by 5 bases; bases with no gene match: 7. This CDR3 has 15 amino acids. Looked up from germline, CDR1 is SGHTA and CDR2 is FQGTGA. Unsorted libraries were prepared from 2 million PBMCs that had been stored at -80 C. This entry is derived from a study of neurological immune-mediated disorders. TCRdb reanalysed the 5' RACE reads using MiXCR and keeps one entry per CDR3 protein. Here the sample spans about 89,000 distinct CDR3 sequences, just over 2.5% being singletons. Whole-study findings and limits: Phylogenetic grouping assigned the repertoires of 18 of 34 multiple sclerosis patients to a single related-CDR3 cluster, representing a possible signature. Private repertoires in all groups were suggested, as expanded clones shared no CDR3 amino acid sequences across subjects.

Source material: PBMCs. The clonotype originates from a woman under 40 with multiple sclerosis. The V call is TRBV7-3, the J call TRBJ1-6, with 8 bases matching TRBD1. This CDR3 is CASSLEGQENSPLHF. In DNA form, the CDR3 reads TGTGCCAGCAGCCTCGAGGGACAGGAAAATTCACCCCTCCACTTT.